This T cell receptor (beta chain) was profiled in a study of cytomegalovirus exposure and HLA in healthy donors. Study-level results: In a later analysis, TCR beta V- and J-gene trimming was associated with a missense DCLRE1C variant. The study flagged about 150 TCR beta chains as cytomegalovirus-associated.

The V gene lost 2 bases and the J gene lost 5 bases, with 21 bases spanning the gap. The CDR3 loop spans 17 amino acids. Looked up from germline, CDR1 is SGHTA and CDR2 is FQGNSA. The PCR employed 60 Vbeta primers together with 13 Jbeta primers. TCRdb's table, derived via immunoSEQ multiplex PCR, lists solely in-frame clones and lacks some. The sample records approximately 110,000 clones, 15% being singletons. Remarks on this clone: Its target is unknown.

The rearrangement joins TRBV7-2 to TRBJ1-1; D remains unclear. Sequenced material: PBMCs. This TCR came from a young woman in good health and CMV-seronegative. CDR3 residues: CASSLNPYPLKRTEAFF. CDR3 bases: TGTGCCAGCAGCTTAAATCCTTACCCGCTAAAGAGGACTGAAGCTTTCTTT.